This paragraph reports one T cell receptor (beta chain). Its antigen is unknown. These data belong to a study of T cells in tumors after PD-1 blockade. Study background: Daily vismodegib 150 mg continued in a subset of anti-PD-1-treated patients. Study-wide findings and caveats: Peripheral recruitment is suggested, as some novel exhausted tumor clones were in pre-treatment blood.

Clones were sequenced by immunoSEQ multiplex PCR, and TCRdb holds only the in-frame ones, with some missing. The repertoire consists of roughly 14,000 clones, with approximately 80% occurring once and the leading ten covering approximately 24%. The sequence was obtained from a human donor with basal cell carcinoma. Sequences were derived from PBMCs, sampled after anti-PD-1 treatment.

This chain's CDR3 is CASSLRAGAYEQYF. The CDR3, as DNA: TGTGCCAGCAGTTTAAGAGCGGGGGCCTACGAGCAGTACTTC. The chain is built from TRBV27 and TRBJ2-7; 8 positions agree with TRBD2. CDR1 is MNHEY, CDR2 SMNVEV, per germline (reference sequence). With 2 bases clipped from V and 2 bases from J, the junction kept 2 bases outside the gene matches. The CDR3 is 14 residues long.